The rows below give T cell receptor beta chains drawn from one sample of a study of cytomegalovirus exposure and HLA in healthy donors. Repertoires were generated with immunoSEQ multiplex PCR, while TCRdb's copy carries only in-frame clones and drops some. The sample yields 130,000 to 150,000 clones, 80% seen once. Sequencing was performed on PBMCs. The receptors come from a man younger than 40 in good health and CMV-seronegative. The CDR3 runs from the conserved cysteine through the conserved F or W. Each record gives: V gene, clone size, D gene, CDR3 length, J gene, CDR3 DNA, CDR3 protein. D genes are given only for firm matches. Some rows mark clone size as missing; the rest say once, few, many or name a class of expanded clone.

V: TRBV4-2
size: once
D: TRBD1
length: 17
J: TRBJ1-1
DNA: TGTGCCAGCAGCCAAAATCCGGGACAGGGCTTAGTAACTGAAGCTTTCTTT
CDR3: CASSQNPGQGLVTEAFF

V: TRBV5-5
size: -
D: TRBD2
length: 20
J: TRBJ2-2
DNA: TGTGCCAGCAGCTTGAAGGGAGGGACTAGCGGGGGCCTGAACACCGGGGAGCTGTTTTTT
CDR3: CASSLKGGTSGGLNTGELFF

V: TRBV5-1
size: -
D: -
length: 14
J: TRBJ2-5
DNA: TGCGCCAGCAGCTTACAGCCGATCCAAGAGACCCAGTACTTC
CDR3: CASSLQPIQETQYF

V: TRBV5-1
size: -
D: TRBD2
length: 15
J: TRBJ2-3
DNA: TGCGCCAGCAGCTTTGCGGGGGGAACCACAGATACGCAGTATTTT
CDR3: CASSFAGGTTDTQYF

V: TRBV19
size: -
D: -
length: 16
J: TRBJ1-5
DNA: TGTGCCAGTAGTACCCGGGTCTCTTATAGCAATCAGCCCCAGCATTTT
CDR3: CASSTRVSYSNQPQHF

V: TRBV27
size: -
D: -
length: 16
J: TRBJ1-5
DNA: TGTGCCAGCAGCCCCAACCCGGTCGTGGGCAATCAGCCCCAGCATTTT
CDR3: CASSPNPVVGNQPQHF

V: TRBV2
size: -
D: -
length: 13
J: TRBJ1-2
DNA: TGTGCCAGCGAGGGGGGGGCTCTCTATGGCTACACCTTC
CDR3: CASEGGALYGYTF

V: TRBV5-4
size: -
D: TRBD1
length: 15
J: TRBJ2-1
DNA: TGTGCCAGCAGCTGGGGACAGGGGGCAAACAATGAGCAGTTCTTC
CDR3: CASSWGQGANNEQFF

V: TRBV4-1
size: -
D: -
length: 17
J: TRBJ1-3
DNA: TGCGCCAGCAGCCAAGAAATTGGCCGAAGCTCTGGAAACACCATATATTTT
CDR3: CASSQEIGRSSGNTIYF

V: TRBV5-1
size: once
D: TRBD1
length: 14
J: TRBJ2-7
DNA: TGCGCCAGCAGCTTGGGACAGGGGCCAGACGAGCAGTACTTC
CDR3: CASSLGQGPDEQYF

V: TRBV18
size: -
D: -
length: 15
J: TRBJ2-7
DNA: TGTGCCAGCTCACCACCGTCGGGGAGCTCCTACGAGCAGTACTTC
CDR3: CASSPPSGSSYEQYF

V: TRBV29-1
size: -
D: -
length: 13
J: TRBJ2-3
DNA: TGCAGCGTTGGGGCCAGAGGCACAGATACGCAGTATTTT
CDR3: CSVGARGTDTQYF

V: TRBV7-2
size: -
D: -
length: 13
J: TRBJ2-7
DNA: TGTGCCGCAGGGGTACCGAGCTCCTACGAGCAGTACTTC
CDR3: CAAGVPSSYEQYF

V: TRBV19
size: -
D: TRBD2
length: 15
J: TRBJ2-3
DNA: TGTGCCAGTAGTATAAAGCGGGGGGCTCCAGATACGCAGTATTTT
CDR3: CASSIKRGAPDTQYF

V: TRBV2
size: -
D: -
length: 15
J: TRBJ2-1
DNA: TGTGCCAGCAGACCCACAGGGAGCTCCTACAATGAGCAGTTCTTC
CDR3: CASRPTGSSYNEQFF

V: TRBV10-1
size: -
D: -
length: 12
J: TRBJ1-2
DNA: TGCGCCAGTCTGAGCGGCTACTATGGCTACACCTTC
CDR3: CASLSGYYGYTF

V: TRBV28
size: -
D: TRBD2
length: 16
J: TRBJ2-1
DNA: TGTGCCAGCAGTCTCACTAGCGGGAGGGTTTACAATGAGCAGTTCTTC
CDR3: CASSLTSGRVYNEQFF

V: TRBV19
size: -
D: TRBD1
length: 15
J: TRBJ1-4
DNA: TGTGCCAGTAGTGCCCGGACAGGGGGCTTACCCGAACTGTTTTTT
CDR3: CASSARTGGLPELFF

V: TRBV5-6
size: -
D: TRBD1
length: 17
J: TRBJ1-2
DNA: TGTGCCAGCAGCCTGCTGGGACAGGAGATAGCTAACTATGGCTACACCTTC
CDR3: CASSLLGQEIANYGYTF

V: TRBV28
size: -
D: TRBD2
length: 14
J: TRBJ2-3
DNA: TGTGCCAGCAGTCTAGCGGGAGTCACAGATACGCAGTATTTT
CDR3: CASSLAGVTDTQYF

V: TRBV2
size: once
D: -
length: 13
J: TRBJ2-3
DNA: TGTGCCAGCAGTGTCGGGTCTGTAGATACGCAGTATTTT
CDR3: CASSVGSVDTQYF

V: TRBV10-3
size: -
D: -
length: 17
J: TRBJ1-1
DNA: TGTGCCATCAGTGAGTCTCCTGGAGGAGGCCGGAACACTGAAGCTTTCTTT
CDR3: CAISESPGGGRNTEAFF

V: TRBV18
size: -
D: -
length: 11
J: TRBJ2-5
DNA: TGTGCCAGCTCATCACAAGAGACCCAGTACTTC
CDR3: CASSSQETQYF

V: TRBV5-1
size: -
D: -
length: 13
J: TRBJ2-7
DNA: TGCGCCAGCAGCTTGTCAGGTACCTACGAGCAGTACTTC
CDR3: CASSLSGTYEQYF

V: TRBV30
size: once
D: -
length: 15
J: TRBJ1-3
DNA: TGTGCCTGGAGTGCAAGAGGAGGGTCCGGAAACACCATATATTTT
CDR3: CAWSARGGSGNTIYF

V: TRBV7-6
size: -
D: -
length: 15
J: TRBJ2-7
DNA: TGTGCCAGCAGCTTGGACAGCTCTGACTCCTACGAGCAGTACTTC
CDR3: CASSLDSSDSYEQYF

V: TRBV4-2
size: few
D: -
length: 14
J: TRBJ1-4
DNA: TGTGCCAGCAGCCAAAACGGACAGAATGAAAAACTGTTTTTT
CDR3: CASSQNGQNEKLFF

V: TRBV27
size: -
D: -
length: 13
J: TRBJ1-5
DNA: TGTGCCAGCAGTTTATCGGGCCATCAGCCCCAGCATTTT
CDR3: CASSLSGHQPQHF

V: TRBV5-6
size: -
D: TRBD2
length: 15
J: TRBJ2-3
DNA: TGTGCCAGCAGCTTGTGGGGGGGTGGCGGAGATACGCAGTATTTT
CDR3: CASSLWGGGGDTQYF

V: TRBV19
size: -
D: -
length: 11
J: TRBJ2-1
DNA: TGTGCCAGTAGTCCCGGTCCCGAGCAGTTCTTC
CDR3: CASSPGPEQFF

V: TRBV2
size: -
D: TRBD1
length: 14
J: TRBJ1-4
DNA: TGTGCCAGCAGCACCGGGACAGGGCCTGAAAAACTGTTTTTT
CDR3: CASSTGTGPEKLFF

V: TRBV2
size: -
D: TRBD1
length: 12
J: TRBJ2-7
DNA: TGTGCCAGCAGGGACAGGGGTTACGAGCAGTACTTC
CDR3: CASRDRGYEQYF

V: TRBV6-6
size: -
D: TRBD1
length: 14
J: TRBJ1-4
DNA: TGTGCCAGCAGAGCGGGGACAGGGGTAGAAAAACTGTTTTTT
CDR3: CASRAGTGVEKLFF

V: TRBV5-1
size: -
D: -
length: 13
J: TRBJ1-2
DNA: TGCGCCAGCAGCTTGGGGGCAGGGAATGGCTACCCCTTC
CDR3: CASSLGAGNGYPF

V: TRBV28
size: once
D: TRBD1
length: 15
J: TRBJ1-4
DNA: TGTGCCAGCAGCGTCCCGGGACAGGGGAGTGAAAAACTGTTTTTT
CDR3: CASSVPGQGSEKLFF

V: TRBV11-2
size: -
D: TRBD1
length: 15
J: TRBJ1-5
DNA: TGTGCCAGCAGCTCGGGACAGGGGGGCAATCAGCCCCAGCATTTT
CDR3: CASSSGQGGNQPQHF

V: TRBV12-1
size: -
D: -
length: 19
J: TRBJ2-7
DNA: TGTGCCAGCAGCTTAACGTACCGGGACAGGGGATTCATGGGCTACGAGCAGTACTTC
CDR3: CASSLTYRDRGFMGYEQYF

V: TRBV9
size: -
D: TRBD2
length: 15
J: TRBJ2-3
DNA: TGTGCCAGCAGGGTGGGCGGGGGTGGCACAGATACGCAGTATTTT
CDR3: CASRVGGGGTDTQYF

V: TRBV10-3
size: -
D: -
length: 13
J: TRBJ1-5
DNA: TGTGCCATCACGGGGAATAGCAATCAGCCCCAGAATTTT
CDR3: CAITGNSNQPQNF

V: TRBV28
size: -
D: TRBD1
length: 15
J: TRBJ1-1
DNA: TGTGCCACCCGAATCCCCCGACAGGGAAATACTGAAGCTTTCTTT
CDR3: CATRIPRQGNTEAFF

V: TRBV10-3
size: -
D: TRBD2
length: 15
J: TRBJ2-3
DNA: TGTGCCATCAGTGAGTCGGGACTAGTTTCTGCTACGCAGTATTTT
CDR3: CAISESGLVSATQYF

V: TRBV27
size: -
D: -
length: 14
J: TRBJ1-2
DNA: TGTGCCAGCAGTTTAATGGCAGGTACTGGTGGCTACACCTTC
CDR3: CASSLMAGTGGYTF

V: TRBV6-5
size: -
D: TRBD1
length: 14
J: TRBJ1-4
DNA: TGTGCCAGCAGTACCGGGACAGCGTCTGAAAAACTGTTTTTT
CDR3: CASSTGTASEKLFF

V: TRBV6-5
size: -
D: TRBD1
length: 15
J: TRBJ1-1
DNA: TGTGCCACCTTACCTTCGACAGGGGTGAACACTGAAGCTTTCTTT
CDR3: CATLPSTGVNTEAFF

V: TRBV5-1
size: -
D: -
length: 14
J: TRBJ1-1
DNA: TGCGCCAGCAGCCCGGTGGCGGTAGGAACTGAAGCTTTCTTT
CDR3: CASSPVAVGTEAFF

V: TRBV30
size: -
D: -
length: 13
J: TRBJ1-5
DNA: TGTGCCTGGAGTGTTAGTAGCAATCAGCCCCAGAATTTT
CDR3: CAWSVSSNQPQNF

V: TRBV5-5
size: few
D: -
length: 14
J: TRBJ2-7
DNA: TGTGCCAGCAGCTTGGACAGTATCTCCTACGAGCAGTACTTC
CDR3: CASSLDSISYEQYF

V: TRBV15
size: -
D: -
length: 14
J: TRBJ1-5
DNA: TGTGCCACCAGCAGAGAAGCGGGTGGGGGACCCCAGCATTTT
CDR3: CATSREAGGGPQHF

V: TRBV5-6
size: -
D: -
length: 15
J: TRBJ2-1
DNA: TGTGCCAGCAGCTTGTTGGGGAGCTCCTACAATGAGCAGTTCTTC
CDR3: CASSLLGSSYNEQFF

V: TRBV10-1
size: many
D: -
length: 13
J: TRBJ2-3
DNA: TGCGCCAGCAGTGTCCGTCGCACAGATACGCAGTATTTT
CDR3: CASSVRRTDTQYF

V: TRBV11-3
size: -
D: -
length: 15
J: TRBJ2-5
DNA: TGTGCCAGCAGCACGCGCGCTACCATTCCAGAGACCCAGTACTTC
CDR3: CASSTRATIPETQYF

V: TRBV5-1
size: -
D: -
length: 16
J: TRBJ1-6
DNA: TGCGCCAGCAGCTTGGCAGGGGTACGGTATAATTCACCCCTCCACTTT
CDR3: CASSLAGVRYNSPLHF

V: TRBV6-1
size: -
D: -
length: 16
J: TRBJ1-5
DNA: TGTGCCAGCAGTGAAGTAGGGTGGGGCGGTTATCAGCCCCAGCATTTT
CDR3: CASSEVGWGGYQPQHF

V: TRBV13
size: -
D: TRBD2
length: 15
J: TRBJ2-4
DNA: TGTGCCAGCAGCGGAGCGGGAGGGCCAGGAAACATTCAGTACTTC
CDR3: CASSGAGGPGNIQYF

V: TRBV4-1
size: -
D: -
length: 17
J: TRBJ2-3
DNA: TGCGCCAGCAGCCTGACCCCCACCAGCGGCCACACAGATACGCAGTATTTT
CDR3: CASSLTPTSGHTDTQYF

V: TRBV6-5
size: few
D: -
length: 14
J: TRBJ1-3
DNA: TGTGCCAGCAGGACATTCAACTCTGGAAACACCATATATTTT
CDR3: CASRTFNSGNTIYF

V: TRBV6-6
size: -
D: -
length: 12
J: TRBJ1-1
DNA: TGTGCCAGCAGTTACCTGTCCACTGAAGCTTTCTTT
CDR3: CASSYLSTEAFF

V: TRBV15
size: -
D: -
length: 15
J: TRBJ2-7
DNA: TGTGCCACCAGCAGAGATCGGACTCCAACCCGCGAGCAGTACTTC
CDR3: CATSRDRTPTREQYF

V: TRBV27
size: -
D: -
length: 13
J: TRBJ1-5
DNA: TGTGCCAGCAGTCCCCAGGGAAATCAGCCCCAGCATTTT
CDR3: CASSPQGNQPQHF

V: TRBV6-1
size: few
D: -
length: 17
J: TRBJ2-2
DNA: TGTGCCAGCAGTGAAGCCGGAGGGAGCGTTGGCACCGGGGAGCTGTTTTTT
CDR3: CASSEAGGSVGTGELFF